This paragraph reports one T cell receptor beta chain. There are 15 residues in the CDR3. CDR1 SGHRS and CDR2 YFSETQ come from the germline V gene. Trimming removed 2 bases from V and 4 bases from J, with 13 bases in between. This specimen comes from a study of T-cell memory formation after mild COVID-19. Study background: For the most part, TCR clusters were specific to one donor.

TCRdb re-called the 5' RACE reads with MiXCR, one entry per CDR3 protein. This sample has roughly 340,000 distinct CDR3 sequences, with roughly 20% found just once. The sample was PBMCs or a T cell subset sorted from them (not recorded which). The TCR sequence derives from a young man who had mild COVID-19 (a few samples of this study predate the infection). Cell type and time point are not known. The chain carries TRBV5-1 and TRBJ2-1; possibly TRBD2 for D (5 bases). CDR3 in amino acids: CASSLAGVLYNEQFF. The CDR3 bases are TGCGCCAGCAGCTTAGCCGGGGTTCTTTACAATGAGCAGTTCTTC.